This TCR beta chain was observed in a study of cytomegalovirus exposure and HLA in healthy donors. PCR was performed using 60 Vbeta and 13 Jbeta primers. Source study methods: Approximately 86 million unique TCR beta chains, roughly 10 million shared, were counted in a later analysis. Here immunoSEQ multiplex PCR was the method, and the copy in TCRdb shows in-frame clones only, minus some. The DNA was the basis for D and trimming; V, J and clone size are from that table. The sample yields some 150,000 clones, approximately 79% seen once. Study results and limitations: Rare sequences made up most TCRs, while some public TCRs were found in many donors. Altogether, around 160 TCR beta chains were recorded as cytomegalovirus-associated. Across donors, sequencing depth was assumed by presence/absence analyses to be roughly uniform.

In this sample, this clone turned up once. Its antigen is undetermined. Germline-derived CDR1 and CDR2 are SGHVS and FQNEAQ. The CDR3 spans 16 residues. V lost 4 bases, J lost 2 bases, and 6 bases stayed unmatched. The source of this sequence is a woman between 50 and 59 years old in good health and CMV-seropositive. The chain is built from TRBV7-8 and TRBJ2-1; TRBD2 matches at 9 bases. The material sequenced was PBMCs. The DNA of the CDR3 is TGTGCCAGCAGCTCGCGGGGGGGCGAAGCCTACAATGAGCAGTTCTTC. It yields the protein CASSSRGGEAYNEQFF.